The 30 T cell receptor beta chains presented below share a single source sample, sequenced in a study of T cells in Graves' hyperthyroidism and ophthalmopathy. The source material, RNA transcripts, was used to amplify TCR beta CDR3 regions. The study used the HTBI primer set for a first-round RT-PCR of the TCR CDR3. Via MiXCR, TCRdb re-called the multiplex PCR reads, giving one row per CDR3 protein. Among approximately 300,000 distinct CDR3 sequences listed, around 19% were seen once. The sample comprised blood. The receptor set was obtained from a man in his forties or fifties with Graves' ophthalmopathy.

The genes are TRBV20-1 and TRBJ1-6; possibly TRBD1 for D (6 bases). Looked up from germline, CDR1 is DFQATT and CDR2 is SNEGSKA (reference sequence). Trimming took off 6 bases at V and 6 bases at J, with 12 bases between the two ends. The CDR3 is 13 residues long. The CDR3 region has the DNA TGCAGTGCGATACAGGGATCTAATTCACCCCTCCACTTT. It codes for CSAIQGSNSPLHF.

This chain joins TRBV7-6 and TRBJ2-1; 7 bases line up with TRBD2. CDR1 is SGHVS, CDR2 FNYEAQ, per germline. J gave up 0 bases and V 4 bases, and 9 bases lay outside the gene matches. The CDR3 extends over 17 amino acids. CDR3: CASSSATSMSSYNEQFF. The CDR3 DNA reads as TGTGCCAGCAGCTCGGCGACTAGCATGAGCTCCTACAATGAGCAGTTCTTC.

This chain uses TRBV20-1 with TRBJ2-7; D remains unclear. Germline V gene lookup returns CDR1 DFQATT and CDR2 SNEGSKA (reference sequence). V lost 0 bases and J 0 bases, leaving 6 bases between the germline ends. This CDR3 region has 13 residues. CDR3 nucleotide sequence: TGCAGTGCTAGAGACCACTACTCCTACGAGCAGTACTTC. Translating it yields CSARDHYSYEQYF.

This clonotype has only a few counts. The chain has TRBV7-9 and TRBJ2-7; D call uncertain. This CDR3 has 15 residues. Per the germline V gene, CDR1 is SEHNR and CDR2 is FQNEAQ (reference sequence). V lost 1 base and J lost 0, with 10 bases in between. This CDR3 is CASSLELPGSYEQYF. In nucleotides, the CDR3 is TGTGCCAGCAGCTTAGAACTACCAGGCTCCTACGAGCAGTACTTC. Looking up the rest from reference TRBV7-9 and TRBJ2-7 gives the full variable domain: DTGVSQNPRHKITKRGQNVTFRCDPISEHNRLYWYRQTLGQGPEFLTYFQNEAQLEKSRLLSDRFSAERPKGSFSTLEIQRTEQGDSAMYLCASSLELPGSYEQYFGPGTRLTVT.

The chain is built from TRBV4-1 and TRBJ2-1; TRBD2 matches at 7 bases. CDR3 length: 17 residues. Germline CDR1 and CDR2: MGHRA and YSYEKL. V lost 5 bases and J lost 4; bases outside the gene matches: 14. CDR3 sequence reads: CASSGLARSGLYNEQFF. Written as DNA, the CDR3 is TGCGCCAGCAGCGGATTGGCGCGTAGCGGGCTGTACAATGAGCAGTTCTTC.

This clonotype was seen at least ten times. This chain connects TRBV6-1 to TRBJ2-5; D unresolved. V was shortened by 9 bases and J by 1 base, with 15 bases between the two germline ends. The CDR3 has 14 residues. Germline V CDR1 and CDR2: MNHNS, SASEGT. The CDR3 region is CASEVGPGQETQYF. In nucleotides, the CDR3 is TGTGCCAGTGAAGTTGGGCCGGGCCAAGAGACCCAGTACTTC.

This clonotype has a single count. V usage is TRBV24-1 and J usage is TRBJ2-1; perhaps TRBD1 as D (5 bases). V lost 2 bases and J 9 bases, leaving 13 bases between the germline ends. The CDR3 spans 14 residues. CDR1 is KGHDR, CDR2 SFDVKD, per germline. CDR3 nucleotide sequence: TGTGCCACCAGTGATTCCTCGGGCACAGGTGAGCAGTTCTTC. Protein product: CATSDSSGTGEQFF.

This sequence joins TRBV6-1 and TRBJ1-4; possibly TRBD1 for D (6 bases). The CDR3 runs to 14 residues. Germline V gene data show CDR1 as MNHNS and CDR2 as SASEGT. Trimming removed 6 bases from V and 7 bases from J, with 15 bases in between. The CDR3 coding sequence is TGTGCCAGCAGGCCAGGGGCGGCGAGTGAAAAACTGTTTTTT. Translation: CASRPGAASEKLFF.

This clonotype has at least ten counts. V is TRBV7-9 and J is TRBJ2-5; TRBD2 aligns across 7 bases. Per germline, CDR1 SEHNR and CDR2 FQNEAQ (reference sequence). The CDR3 length is 15 residues. After removal of 5 bases from V and 5 bases from J, the junction contained 11 bases not matched to a gene. CDR3 residues: CASSPPEGEGETQYF. CDR3 DNA: TGTGCCAGCAGCCCACCAGAAGGGGAGGGTGAGACCCAGTACTTC.

This clonotype was recorded at least ten times. The chain employs TRBV2 and TRBJ1-1; D not certain. The CDR3 has 14 amino acids. Looked up from germline, CDR1 is SNHLY and CDR2 is FYNNEI. Trimming took off 3 bases at V and 3 bases at J, with 11 bases between the two ends. CDR3 residues: CASSDGTPHTEAFF. CDR3 nucleotide sequence: TGTGCCAGCAGTGATGGCACTCCTCACACTGAAGCTTTCTTT.

This clonotype was seen repeatedly, ten times or more. This rearrangement joins TRBV20-1 to TRBJ2-3; D uncertain. The length of the CDR3 is 13 residues. The germline CDR1 and CDR2 sequences are DFQATT and SNEGSKA (reference sequence). V lost 3 bases, J lost 5 bases, and 12 bases lay in between. The CDR3 region has the DNA TGCAGTGCTAGTATAGTAGCTGGAGATACGCAGTATTTT. Amino acid sequence: CSASIVAGDTQYF.

At least ten counts were recorded for this clonotype. The chain recombines TRBV5-1 with TRBJ2-7; 7 bases are a match to TRBD1. V lost 2 bases and J lost 4; bases outside the gene matches: 15. The CDR3 covers 17 residues. Germline CDR1 reads SGHRS; CDR2 reads YFSETQ. CDR3 amino acids: CASSFGFGDRGSYEQYF. The CDR3 DNA follows: TGCGCCAGCAGCTTCGGATTCGGGGACAGAGGTTCTTACGAGCAGTACTTC.

There are a few counts of this clonotype. This chain uses TRBV20-1 with TRBJ1-4, with D perhaps matching TRBD1 (5 bases). This CDR3 comprises 17 residues. The germline V and J ends were trimmed by 5 bases and 2 bases, with 21 bases remaining between them. Germline V lookup: CDR1 DFQATT, CDR2 SNEGSKA (reference sequence). CDR3: CSALTATRGRTNEKLFF. The CDR3 region has the DNA TGCAGTGCTCTCACAGCGACAAGGGGTAGGACTAATGAAAAACTGTTTTTT.

This clonotype was counted at least ten times. The chain couples TRBV11-2 to TRBJ2-7, with a weak D call TRBD2 (6 bases). V dropped 5 bases and J dropped 3 bases, with 20 bases sitting between them. This CDR3 has 16 amino acids. Germline CDR1 reads SGHAT; CDR2 reads FQNNGV. CDR3 DNA sequence: TGTGCCAGCAGCCCGACTGGACAAGGAGGGGTCTACGAGCAGTACTTC. Its translation: CASSPTGQGGVYEQYF.

CDR3 DNA: TGTGCCAGCAGGCCAAGAGGTACCTACGAGCAGTACTTC. Protein: CASRPRGTYEQYF. The genes are TRBV7-8 and TRBJ2-7; D is ambiguous. V was clipped by 6 bases and J by 2 bases, with 11 bases between them. The CDR3 loop spans 13 amino acids. Germline V CDR1 and CDR2: SGHVS, FQNEAQ.

This clonotype has at least ten counts. V is TRBV4-2 and J is TRBJ1-5, with a tentative D call TRBD1 (5 bases). Per the germline V gene, CDR1 is LGHNA and CDR2 is YNFKEQ. The CDR3 runs 13 residues. V lost 2 bases and J 4 bases, leaving 6 bases between the germline ends. CDR3 in DNA: TGTGCCAGCAGCCAACCAGGGAATCAGCCCCAGCATTTT. This sequence encodes CASSQPGNQPQHF.

The chain joins TRBV30 to TRBJ2-7; TRBD1 or TRBD2 may be the D gene (5 bases each). V dropped 5 bases and J dropped 3 bases, with 11 bases sitting between them. The V gene's germline CDR1 is GTSNPN and CDR2 SVGIG (reference sequence). The CDR3 totals 12 residues. The CDR3 region has the DNA TGTGCCTGGTCAGGGAGAGACTACGAGCAGTACTTC. The encoded protein is CAWSGRDYEQYF.

This clonotype has ten or more counts. The chain employs TRBV28 and TRBJ2-7; 10 bases match TRBD1. This CDR3 is 13 amino acids long. After removal of 11 bases from V and 4 bases from J, the junction contained 8 bases not matched to a gene. CDR1 is MDHEN and CDR2 is SYDVKM in the germline V gene. The CDR3 DNA sequence: TGTGCCGGTCAGACAGGGGGCGGGTACGAGCAGTACTTC. This translates into CAGQTGGGYEQYF.

The chain is built from TRBV10-3 and TRBJ1-2, with D hard to call. CDR3 size: 15 residues. The V and J ends lost 11 bases and 3 bases respectively, with 22 bases between them. Germline assignment: CDR1 ENHRY and CDR2 SYGVKD. CDR3 coding DNA: TGTGCCGTAACGGGAACCTCGATCGGGGACTATGGCTACACCTTC. Translated: CAVTGTSIGDYGYTF.

This clonotype was found a few times. In DNA, the CDR3 is TGTGCCAGCAGCAACCGGGACAGTACCTACGAGCAGTACTTC. Translation: CASSNRDSTYEQYF. The gene calls are TRBV5-6 and TRBJ2-7; 7 bases match TRBD1. J was trimmed by 2 bases and V by 4 bases; bases with no gene match: 6. Germline V gives CDR1 SGHDT, CDR2 YYEEEE. The length of the CDR3 is 14 residues.

Here the CDR3 DNA reads TGTGCCAGCAGTGGCAGCTACTTTTCGAACGAGCAGTACTTC. Its translation is CASSGSYFSNEQYF. The V gene is TRBV2, the J gene TRBJ2-7; D gene uncertain. Germline values: CDR1 SNHLY, CDR2 FYNNEI. The CDR3 is 14 amino acids. Trimming left V 4 bases short and J 5 bases short, with 15 bases between.

This clonotype was picked up a small number of times. The V gene is TRBV5-1, the J gene TRBJ2-1, with TRBD2 matching 8 bases. This CDR3 is 15 amino acids long. V lost 1 base to trimming and J lost 3 bases; unmatched junction nucleotides: 3. Per the germline V gene, CDR1 is SGHRS and CDR2 is YFSETQ. The CDR3 protein is CASSLTSGYYNEQFF. Here the CDR3 DNA reads TGCGCCAGCAGCTTGACTAGCGGCTACTACAATGAGCAGTTCTTC.

This clonotype has ten or more counts. DNA of the CDR3: TGTGCCAGCAGCGGGACTAGCGGGAGAGGGTACAATGAGCAGTTCTTC. Translating gives CASSGTSGRGYNEQFF. The genes are TRBV11-3 and TRBJ2-1; 14 bases agree with TRBD2. This CDR3 region has 16 residues. Germline lookup yields CDR1 SGHNT and CDR2 YENEEA. After removal of 5 bases from V and 4 bases from J, the junction contained 4 bases not matched to a gene.

This clonotype was counted at least ten times. The V call is TRBV7-9, the J call TRBJ2-1, with 8 bases aligning to TRBD2. Per germline, CDR1 SEHNR and CDR2 FQNEAQ (reference sequence). The CDR3 contains 18 residues. V shed 5 bases, J shed 1 base, and the junction held 13 bases outside the gene matches. The CDR3 nucleotides are TGTGCCAGCAGCCTCCTCAGGCGGGAGGCCGGGTCCTACAATGAGCAGTTCTTC. It codes for CASSLLRREAGSYNEQFF. The full variable domain, rest sourced from reference TRBV7-9 and TRBJ2-1, is DTGVSQNPRHKITKRGQNVTFRCDPISEHNRLYWYRQTLGQGPEFLTYFQNEAQLEKSRLLSDRFSAERPKGSFSTLEIQRTEQGDSAMYLCASSLLRREAGSYNEQFFGPGTRLTVL.

The V call is TRBV30, the J call TRBJ2-7; TRBD2 matches 7 bases. Trimming removed 4 bases from V and 4 bases from J; junction bases left unmatched: 4. This CDR3 is 12 amino acids long. The germline V gene encodes CDR1 GTSNPN and CDR2 SVGIG (reference sequence). CDR3 DNA sequence: TGTGCCTGGACTGGGGGGGGGTACGAGCAGTACTTC. Translated, it gives CAWTGGGYEQYF.

The chain joins TRBV28 to TRBJ1-4; 7 bases are shared with TRBD1. Germline CDR1 MDHEN, CDR2 SYDVKM. CDR3 length: 17 residues. With V trimmed by 1 base and J by 7 bases, 12 bases remained unmatched. The CDR3: CASSLLVWDSGREKLFF. The CDR3 coding sequence is TGTGCCAGCAGTTTATTAGTCTGGGACAGTGGTCGTGAAAAACTGTTTTTT.

There are many counts of this clonotype. This chain connects TRBV28 to TRBJ2-1; the match to TRBD2 covers 10 bases. Germline CDR1 reads MDHEN; CDR2 reads SYDVKM. V dropped 1 base and J dropped 5; count of bases not matched to a gene: 14. The CDR3 is 19 residues long. Written as DNA, the CDR3 is TGTGCCAGCAGTTTATTTGCTAGCGGGAGACCAGAAACGAACAATGAGCAGTTCTTC. It yields the protein CASSLFASGRPETNNEQFF.

This clonotype was detected a few times. The chain is built from TRBV28 and TRBJ1-5, with a weak D call TRBD1 (5 bases). Germline-derived CDR1 and CDR2 are MDHEN and SYDVKM. The CDR3 sequence is 14 residues long. Deletions cut 6 bases from V and 2 bases from J, with 11 bases between. CDR3 residues: CASRGPRGNQPQHF. DNA for the CDR3: TGTGCCAGCAGGGGGCCCAGGGGCAATCAGCCCCAGCATTTT.

This clonotype was detected only a few times. The chain couples TRBV20-1 to TRBJ2-7, with D hard to call. V lost 0 bases, J lost 3 bases, and 18 bases lay in between. Germline CDR1 is DFQATT and CDR2 is SNEGSKA (reference sequence). The CDR3 has 16 amino acids. The CDR3 spells CSARDADFSWGYEQYF. CDR3 bases: TGCAGTGCTAGAGACGCCGACTTCTCTTGGGGCTACGAGCAGTACTTC.

This clonotype came up a few times. The chain couples TRBV20-1 to TRBJ1-5, with 9 bases that match TRBD1. The V gene's germline CDR1 is DFQATT and CDR2 SNEGSKA (reference sequence). J gave up 0 bases and V 5 bases, and 11 bases lay outside the gene matches. The CDR3 consists of 17 residues. The CDR3 DNA sequence: TGCAGTGCTTCAGGGACAGGGACTTCTTTTAGCAATCAGCCCCAGCATTTT. This sequence encodes CSASGTGTSFSNQPQHF.